The following is a T cell receptor beta chain sequence with its context. In germline, CDR1 is DFQATT, CDR2 SNEGSKA (reference sequence). Deletions cut 6 bases from V and 2 bases from J, with 14 bases between. This CDR3 spans 13 amino acids. These data originate in a study of T cell repertoires in cytomegalovirus infection. TCRdb re-analysed the reads in MiXCR, keeping a single row per CDR3 protein. The sample carries 680,000 or so distinct CDR3 sequences, 35% to 40% recorded once. The rearrangement uses TRBV20-1 and TRBJ2-7, with a possible D match to TRBD2 (6 bases). This TCR was recovered from a human donor in good health (CMV status not recorded). Some clones in this sample may be carry-over from other donors' samples. Sequencing was performed on PBMCs. The DNA of the CDR3 is TGCAGTGCGAGCGGGTTGGGAACCTACGAGCAGTACTTC. Its protein is CSASGLGTYEQYF.